This T cell receptor (beta chain) was obtained from a study of cytomegalovirus exposure and HLA in healthy donors. Study-wide results and limits: Whilst most TCR sequences proved rare, a subset of public TCRs occurred across many donors. The study recorded more than 150 TCR beta chains that were cytomegalovirus-associated.

Profiled with immunoSEQ multiplex PCR; TCRdb holds only in-frame clones, not every one. The data show tens of thousands of clones, approximately 93% seen once. Donors came from a validation cohort of over a hundred subjects, distinct from the first 666-subject cohort. This CDR3 has 13 residues. Germline CDR1 is SQVTM and CDR2 is ANQGSEA. V was clipped by 2 bases and J by 1 base, with 9 bases between them. Concerning this clone itself: What it recognizes is unknown.

Sequencing was performed on PBMCs. V is TRBV29-1 and J is TRBJ2-7, with a tentative D call TRBD1 (6 bases). This clonotype originated in a woman under 30 in good health and CMV-seronegative. The CDR3 loop is CSVEFQGSYEQYF. CDR3 nucleotide sequence: TGCAGCGTTGAATTTCAGGGGTCCTACGAGCAGTACTTC.